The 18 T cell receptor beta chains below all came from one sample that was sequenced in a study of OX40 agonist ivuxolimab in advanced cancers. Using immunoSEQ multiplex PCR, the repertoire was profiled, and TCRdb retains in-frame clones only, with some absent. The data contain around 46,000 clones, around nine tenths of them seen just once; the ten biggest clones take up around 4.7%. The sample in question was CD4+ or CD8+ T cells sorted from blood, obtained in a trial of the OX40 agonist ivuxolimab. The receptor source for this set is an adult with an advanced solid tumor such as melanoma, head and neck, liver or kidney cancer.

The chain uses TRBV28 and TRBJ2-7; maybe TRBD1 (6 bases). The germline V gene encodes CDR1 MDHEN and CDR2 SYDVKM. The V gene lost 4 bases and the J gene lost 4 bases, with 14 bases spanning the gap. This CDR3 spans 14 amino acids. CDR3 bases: TGTGCCAGCAGTTCCACAGGGATTGATTACGAGCAGTACGTC. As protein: CASSSTGIDYEQYV.

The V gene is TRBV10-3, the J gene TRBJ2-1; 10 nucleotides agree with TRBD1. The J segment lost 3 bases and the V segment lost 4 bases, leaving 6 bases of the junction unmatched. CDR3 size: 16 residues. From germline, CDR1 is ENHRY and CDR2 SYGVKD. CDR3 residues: CAISGLTGGIYNEQFF. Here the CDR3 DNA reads TGTGCCATCAGTGGGTTGACAGGGGGCATCTACAATGAGCAGTTCTTC.

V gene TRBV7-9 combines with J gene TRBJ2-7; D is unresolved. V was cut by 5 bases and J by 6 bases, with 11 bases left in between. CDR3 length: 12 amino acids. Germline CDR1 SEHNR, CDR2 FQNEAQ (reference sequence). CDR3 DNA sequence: TGTGCCAGCAGCCTAGACAAGGCCGAGCAGTACGTC. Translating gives CASSLDKAEQYV.

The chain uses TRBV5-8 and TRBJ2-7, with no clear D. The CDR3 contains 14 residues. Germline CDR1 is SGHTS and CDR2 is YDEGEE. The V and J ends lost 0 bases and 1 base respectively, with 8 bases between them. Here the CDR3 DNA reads TGTGCCAGCAGCTTGGTGTGGCAGTCCTACGAGCAGTACTTC. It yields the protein CASSLVWQSYEQYF.

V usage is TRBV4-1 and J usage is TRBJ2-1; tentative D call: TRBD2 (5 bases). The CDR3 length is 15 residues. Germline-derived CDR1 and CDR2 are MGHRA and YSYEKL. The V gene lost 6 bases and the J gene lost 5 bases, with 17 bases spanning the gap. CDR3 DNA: TGCGCCAGCAGGTACCGGAGGTTCGGAGACAATGAGCAGTTCTTC. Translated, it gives CASRYRRFGDNEQFF.

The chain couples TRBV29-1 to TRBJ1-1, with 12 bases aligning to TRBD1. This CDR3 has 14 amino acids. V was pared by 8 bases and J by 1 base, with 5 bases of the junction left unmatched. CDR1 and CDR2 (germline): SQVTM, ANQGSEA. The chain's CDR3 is CSTWDRGQNTEAFF. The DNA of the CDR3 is TGCAGCACCTGGGACAGGGGGCAGAACACTGAAGCTTTCTTT.

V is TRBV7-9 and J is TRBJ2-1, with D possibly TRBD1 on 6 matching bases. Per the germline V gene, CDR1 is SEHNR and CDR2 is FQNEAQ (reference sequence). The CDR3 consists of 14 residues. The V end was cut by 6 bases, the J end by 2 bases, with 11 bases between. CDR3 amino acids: CASRTGLTYNEQFF. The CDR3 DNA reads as TGTGCCAGCAGAACAGGGCTAACCTACAATGAGCAGTTCTTC.

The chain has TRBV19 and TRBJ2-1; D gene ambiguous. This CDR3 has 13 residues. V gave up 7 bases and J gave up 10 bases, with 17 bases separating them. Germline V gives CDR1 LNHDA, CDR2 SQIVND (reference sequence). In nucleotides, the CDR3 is TGTGCCAGTAACCAATCCCCGGGTGGGGAGCAGTTCTTC. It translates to CASNQSPGGEQFF.

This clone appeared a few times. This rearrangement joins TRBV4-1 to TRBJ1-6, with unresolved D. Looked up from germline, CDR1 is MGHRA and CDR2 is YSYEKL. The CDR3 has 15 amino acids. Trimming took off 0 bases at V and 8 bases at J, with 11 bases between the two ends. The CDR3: CASSQDAGSYSPLHF. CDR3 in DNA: TGCGCCAGCAGCCAAGATGCAGGCAGTTATTCACCCCTCCACTTT.

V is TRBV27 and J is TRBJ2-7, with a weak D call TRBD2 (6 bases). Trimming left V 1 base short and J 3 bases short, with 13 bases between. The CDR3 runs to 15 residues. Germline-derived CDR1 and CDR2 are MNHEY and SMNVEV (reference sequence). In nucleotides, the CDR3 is TGTGCCAGCAGTTTATATAGCGGTAGCCTCTACGAGCAGTACTTC. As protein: CASSLYSGSLYEQYF.

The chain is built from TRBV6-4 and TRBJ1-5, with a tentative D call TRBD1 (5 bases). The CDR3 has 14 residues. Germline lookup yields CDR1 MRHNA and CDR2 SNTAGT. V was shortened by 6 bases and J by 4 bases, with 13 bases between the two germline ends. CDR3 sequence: CASSQRGLNQPQHF. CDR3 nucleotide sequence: TGTGCCAGCAGCCAACGGGGCCTAAATCAGCCCCAGCATTTT.

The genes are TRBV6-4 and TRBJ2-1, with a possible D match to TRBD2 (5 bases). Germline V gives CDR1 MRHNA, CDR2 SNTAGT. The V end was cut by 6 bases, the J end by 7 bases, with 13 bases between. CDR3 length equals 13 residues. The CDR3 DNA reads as TGTGCCAGCAGCAGTCTTTCGGGGAATGAGCAGTTCTTC. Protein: CASSSLSGNEQFF.

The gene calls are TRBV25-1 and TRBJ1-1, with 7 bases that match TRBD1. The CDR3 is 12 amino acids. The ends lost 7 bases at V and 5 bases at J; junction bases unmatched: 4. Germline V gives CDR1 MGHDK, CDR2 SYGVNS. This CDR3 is CASTRGLTEAFF. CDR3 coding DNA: TGTGCCAGCACAAGGGGGCTTACTGAAGCTTTCTTT. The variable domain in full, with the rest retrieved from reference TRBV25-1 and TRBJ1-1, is EADIYQTPRYLVIGTGKKITLECSQTMGHDKMYWYQQDPGMELHLIHYSYGVNSTEKGDLSSESTVSRIRTEHFPLTLESARPSHTSQYLCASTRGLTEAFFGQGTRLTVV.

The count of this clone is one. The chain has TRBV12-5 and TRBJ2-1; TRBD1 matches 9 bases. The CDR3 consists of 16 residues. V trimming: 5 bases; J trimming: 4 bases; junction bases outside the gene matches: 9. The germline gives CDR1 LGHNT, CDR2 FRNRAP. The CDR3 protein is CASGPGWGTGYNEQFF. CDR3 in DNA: TGTGCTAGTGGTCCAGGTTGGGGGACAGGGTACAATGAGCAGTTCTTC.

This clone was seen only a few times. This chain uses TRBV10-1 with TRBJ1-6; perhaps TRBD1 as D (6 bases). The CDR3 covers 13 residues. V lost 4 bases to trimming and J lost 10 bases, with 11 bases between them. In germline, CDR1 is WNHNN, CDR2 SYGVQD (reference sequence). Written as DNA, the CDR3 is TGCGCCAGCAGTGGGAGCAGGGGATCACCCCTCCACTTT. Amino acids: CASSGSRGSPLHF.

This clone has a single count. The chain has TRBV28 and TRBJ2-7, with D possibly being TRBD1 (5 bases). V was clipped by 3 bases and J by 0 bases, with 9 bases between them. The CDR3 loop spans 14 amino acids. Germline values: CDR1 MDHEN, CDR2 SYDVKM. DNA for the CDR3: TGTGCCAGCAGTTTCCAGGGTAGCTCCTACGAGCAGTACTTC. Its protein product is CASSFQGSSYEQYF.

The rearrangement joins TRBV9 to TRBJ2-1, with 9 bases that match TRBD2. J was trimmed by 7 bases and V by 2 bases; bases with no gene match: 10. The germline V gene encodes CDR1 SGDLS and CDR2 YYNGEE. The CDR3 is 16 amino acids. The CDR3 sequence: CASSVRRSSGRNEQFF. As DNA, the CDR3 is TGTGCCAGCAGCGTGAGGCGGAGTAGCGGGAGAAATGAGCAGTTCTTC. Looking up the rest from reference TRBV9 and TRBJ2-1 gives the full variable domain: DSGVTQTPKHLITATGQRVTLRCSPRSGDLSVYWYQQSLDQGLQFLIQYYNGEERAKGNILERFSAQQFPDLHSELNLSSLELGDSALYFCASSVRRSSGRNEQFFGPGTRLTVL.

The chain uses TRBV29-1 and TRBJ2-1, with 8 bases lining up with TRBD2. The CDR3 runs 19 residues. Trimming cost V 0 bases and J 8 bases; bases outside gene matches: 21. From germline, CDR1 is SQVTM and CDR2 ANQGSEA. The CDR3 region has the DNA TGCAGCGTTGAAGATCCCCCCGCTAAAGCAGCGGGAGTAGCGGATGAGCAGTTCTTC. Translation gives CSVEDPPAKAAGVADEQFF.